This TCR beta chain was sequenced in a study of metastatic and nonmetastatic thyroid tumors (dated by TCRdb to 2018 to 2021). Some background on the complete study: The researchers compared repertoires between peripheral blood samples and tumor or nodule tissue samples from patients with malignant or benign thyroid disease. Study-wide conclusions, independent of this receptor: In both blood and tumor samples, malignant tumors were reported to have significantly higher TCR beta diversity than benign nodules.

V loses 2 bases of germline sequence and J loses 0 bases, and the interval between the two ends is 19 bases. CDR1 and CDR2 are read off the germline V gene as SGHTA and FQGTGA. The CDR3 has 18 amino acids, counting the end cysteine and phenylalanine. Only the CDR3 DNA is retained, 54 bases long and in frame from the first base. This clone has more than one count but fewer than ten. Its antigen specificity is not known. It has no much larger one-base neighbor in the sample; base qualities were not kept. The method behind the library was PCR. Reads for this sample came from an Illumina HiSeq 4000. High-throughput sequencing was used to profile the TCR beta-chain CDR3 region of each patient. The authors processed their data as follows. Drawing on CDR3 differences between clinicopathological groups, the researchers built a classifier meant to tell apart patients with distant-metastatic papillary thyroid cancer. The Shannon index was used to assess repertoire diversity, and the Morisita-Horn index was used to assess tumor-blood repertoire similarity. Using fastp trimming at Q25 and MiXCR clonotype assembly, TCRdb reanalyzed the public sequencing data and kept in-frame beta chains. The V and J calls shown here were made by TCRdb, not taken from the authors' results. Within this sample are approximately 65,000 clones, with under 5% of them counted one time only. The ten largest make up approximately 20% of the sample.

None of the patients had been given any treatment before thyroid surgery. The study retrospectively analysed patient clinical samples collected from the early 2010s to the late 2010s using T-cell receptor beta sequencing. The chain is assembled from TRBV7-3 and TRBJ1-1; the D gene cannot be resolved reliably. The clonotype was recovered from a female donor with papillary thyroid cancer or a benign thyroid nodule (not recorded which). Some clones in this sample may be carry-over from other donors' samples. Sequenced sample: blood. CDR3 loop: CASSLWASGTRMNTEAFF. The DNA sequence follows: TGTGCCAGCAGCTTATGGGCTTCAGGAACGCGTATGAACACTGAAGCTTTCTTT.